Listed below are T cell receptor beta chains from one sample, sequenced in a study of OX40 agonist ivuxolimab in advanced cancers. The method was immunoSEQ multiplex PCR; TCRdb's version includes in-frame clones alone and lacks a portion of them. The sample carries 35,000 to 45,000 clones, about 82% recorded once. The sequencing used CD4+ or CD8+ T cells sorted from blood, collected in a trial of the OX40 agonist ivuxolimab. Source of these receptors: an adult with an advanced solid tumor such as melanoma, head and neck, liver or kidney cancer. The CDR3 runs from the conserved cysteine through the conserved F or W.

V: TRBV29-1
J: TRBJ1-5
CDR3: CSVVIGADGSQPQHF

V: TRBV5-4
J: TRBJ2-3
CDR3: CASSLGGGGGSDTQYF

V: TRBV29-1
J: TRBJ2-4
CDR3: CSVRSGQAKNIQYF

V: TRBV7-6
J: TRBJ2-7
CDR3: CASSLAQAGGRARPYEQYF

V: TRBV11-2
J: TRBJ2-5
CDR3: CASSADQETQYF

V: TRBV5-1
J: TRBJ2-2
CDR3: CASSLASTSAELFF

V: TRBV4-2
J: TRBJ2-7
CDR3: CASSQDIHRNEQYF

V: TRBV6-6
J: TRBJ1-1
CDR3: CASSYAGDGAFF

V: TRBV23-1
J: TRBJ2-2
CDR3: CASTGSGRGNTGELFF

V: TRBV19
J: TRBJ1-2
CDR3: CASRRQGGYGYTF

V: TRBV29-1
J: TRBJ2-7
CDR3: CSVEDQGRAYEQYF

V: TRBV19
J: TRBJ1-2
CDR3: CASNGQANYGYTF

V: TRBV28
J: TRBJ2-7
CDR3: CASSSTGLYYEQYF

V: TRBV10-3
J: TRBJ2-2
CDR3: CAIRPGQGDTGELFF

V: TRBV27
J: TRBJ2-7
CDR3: CASSPRRGGEQYF

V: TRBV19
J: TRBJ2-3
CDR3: CASSPLRGPSTDTQYF

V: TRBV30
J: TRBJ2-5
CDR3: CAWSVPSSVKTQYF

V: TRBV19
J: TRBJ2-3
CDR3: CASSWRRGTDTQYF

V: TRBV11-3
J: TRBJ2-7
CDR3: CASSLNHEQYF

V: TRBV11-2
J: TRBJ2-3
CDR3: CASSPFKGAPGDTQYF

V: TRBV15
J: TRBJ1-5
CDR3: CATSREGDSHQPQHF

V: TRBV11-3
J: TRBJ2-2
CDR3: CASSLVETGELFF